A single sample gave rise to the 9 T cell receptor beta chains below, sequenced in a study of T cell responses to AZD1222 COVID-19 vaccine. Assay: immunoSEQ multiplex PCR; the TCRdb copy retains only in-frame clones and omits some. Of approximately 110,000 clones in the sample, more than 80% were seen once. The source material was peripheral blood, sampled 28 days after the second AZD1222 dose. These receptors came from an adult who received the AZD1222 COVID-19 vaccine.

Comments on this clone: The final CDR3 position lacks the conserved phenylalanine or tryptophan, pointing to a likely read error. It is unclear where the CDR3 begins or ends on the DNA, so no DNA is shown, and the CDR3 is as TCRdb lists it. V is TRBV13 and J is TRBJ2-7. The CDR3 comprises 15 residues, both ends counted. Germline V gene sequence: CDR1 PRHDT, CDR2 FYEKMQ (reference sequence). This CDR3 reads CANSPWGAYSYERYL.

This clone was picked up a small number of times. The CDR3 DNA follows: TGTGCCAGCAGCTTCCGAGGGGGGGCCTACAATGAGCAGTTCTTC. Its translation is CASSFRGGAYNEQFF. The rearrangement links TRBV5-4 to TRBJ2-1, with D tentatively TRBD2 (7 bases). Germline CDR1 is SGHNT and CDR2 is YYREEE (reference sequence). The V end lost 2 bases, the J end lost 2 bases, and 11 bases lay between the germline ends. The CDR3 length is 15 residues.

The chain joins TRBV4-1 to TRBJ1-1, with D possibly TRBD1 on 6 matching bases. CDR1 is MGHRA, CDR2 YSYEKL, per germline. The length of the CDR3 is 15 residues. V lost 7 bases and J 3 bases, leaving 18 bases between the germline ends. The CDR3 sequence: CASTRGSAGDTEAFF. CDR3 sequence (DNA): TGCGCCAGCACCCGGGGCTCCGCAGGGGACACTGAAGCTTTCTTT.

This chain joins TRBV10-3 and TRBJ1-6; D possibly corresponds to TRBD1 (6 bases). The CDR3 is 12 amino acids. The ends were cut back, 4 bases at V and 11 bases at J, with 9 bases in the middle. Germline assignment: CDR1 ENHRY and CDR2 SYGVKD. As DNA, the CDR3 is TGTGCCATCAGTGGGACAGAAGCACCCCTCCACTTT. Amino acids: CAISGTEAPLHF.

The chain uses TRBV7-9 and TRBJ2-7; 8 bases line up with TRBD2. CDR3 length equals 14 residues. CDR1 and CDR2 from the germline V gene are SEHNR and FQNEAQ (reference sequence). J lost 6 bases, V lost 7 bases, and 11 bases had no gene match. This CDR3 is CASTRGGLVTEQYF. The DNA for the CDR3 is TGTGCCAGCACTCGGGGGGGGCTAGTCACCGAGCAGTACTTC.

This sequence joins TRBV30 and TRBJ2-7, with 9 bases matching TRBD1. Germline loops: CDR1 GTSNPN, CDR2 SVGIG (reference sequence). The junction had 5 bases not matched to a gene; V was cut back by 0 bases and J by 5 bases. The CDR3 has 14 residues. CDR3 DNA: TGTGCCTGGAGTGTACAGGGGGCTTTCAACGAGCAGTACTTC. It is translated as CAWSVQGAFNEQYF.

The V gene is TRBV5-1, the J gene TRBJ2-1; 9 bases map to TRBD1. There are 15 residues in the CDR3. CDR1 and CDR2 (germline): SGHRS, YFSETQ. V trimming: 5 bases; J trimming: 4 bases; junction bases outside the gene matches: 7. The CDR3 protein is CASREDRGLYNEQFF. The CDR3 nucleotides read TGCGCCAGCAGGGAGGACAGGGGATTATACAATGAGCAGTTCTTC.

The CDR3 here is CASSERDRGAGELFF. CDR3 sequence (DNA): TGCGCCAGCAGTGAGCGGGACAGGGGAGCCGGGGAGCTGTTTTTT. This sequence joins TRBV5-1 and TRBJ2-2; TRBD1 matches 10 bases. Germline values: CDR1 SGHRS, CDR2 YFSETQ. V lost 5 bases to trimming and J lost 6 bases; unmatched junction nucleotides: 7. The CDR3 totals 15 residues.

The chain combines TRBV28 with TRBJ1-2; D not certain. CDR3 length: 13 amino acids. CDR1 is MDHEN and CDR2 is SYDVKM in the germline V gene. The V gene lost 3 bases and the J gene lost 2 bases, with 7 bases spanning the gap. The CDR3 nucleotides are TGTGCCAGCAGTTTTCCCCCCAACTATGGCTACACCTTC. Translated: CASSFPPNYGYTF.